These T cell receptor beta chains were read from a single sample in a study of T cell repertoires in cytomegalovirus infection. Using its own MiXCR run on the reads, TCRdb lists one record per CDR3 protein. The data hold approximately 260,000 distinct CDR3 sequences, with under 25% observed a single time. Their antigens are not known. The sample was cultured PBMCs, taken from culture after CMV antigen stimulation. The source is a human donor in good health (CMV status not recorded). Some clones in this sample may be carry-over from other donors' samples. Both conserved end residues are trimmed from each CDR3.

TRBV12-3/TRBV12-4	TRBJ1-5	ASSLFDQPQH
TRBV12-3/TRBV12-4	TRBJ1-1	ASSTGISEAF
TRBV6-1	TRBJ2-5	ASSEVGVAAETQY
TRBV12-3/TRBV12-4	TRBJ1-3	ASSQQGFSGNTIY
TRBV6-1	TRBJ2-2	AGRQGAVGELF
TRBV23-1	TRBJ2-3	ASRSRGRGTDTQY
TRBV20-1	TRBJ1-5	SARRDREKQPQH
TRBV27	TRBJ2-5	ASSSWAAVQETQY
TRBV25-1	TRBJ1-1	ASSRGGYTEAF
TRBV2	TRBJ2-3	ATPDTGDTQY
TRBV12-3/TRBV12-4	TRBJ1-4	PTQLSGEKLF
TRBV7-2	TRBJ1-6	ASSRGISPLH
TRBV20-1	TRBJ2-3	SATSTSGSTDTQY
TRBV20-1	TRBJ1-1	SARQPMGSTEAF
TRBV7-2	TRBJ1-5	ASSAQGGQPQH
TRBV6-5	TRBJ2-2	ASTQLAGTNTGELF
TRBV19	TRBJ1-5	ASSITWETERFRPQH
TRBV5-1	TRBJ1-3	ASSLLGFGNTIY
TRBV28	TRBJ2-1	ASSFLSLPGEQF
TRBV12-3/TRBV12-4	TRBJ1-2	ASSPSHTGPSVGGYT
TRBV11-3	TRBJ1-3	ASSLVGGVKGNTIY
TRBV6-5	TRBJ2-5	ASSPRGGLETQY
TRBV6-5	TRBJ1-5	ASSLTLGQPQH
TRBV12-3/TRBV12-4	TRBJ1-5	ASSFQGRNQPQH
TRBV6-5	TRBJ2-2	ASSLTSGANTGELL
TRBV14	TRBJ2-1	ASSQDFGNEQF
TRBV12-3/TRBV12-4	TRBJ2-1	ASSLAQTSSEQF